The 4 T cell receptor beta chains reported below all come from one sample, sequenced in a study of PD-L1 blockade in urothelial cancer. Libraries were prepared by immunoSEQ multiplex PCR; TCRdb keeps only in-frame clonotypes and omits some of them. The data hold tens of thousands of clones, with 86% observed a single time. The sequences come from PBMCs, collected around atezolizumab (anti-PD-L1) treatment. The receptors come from a man aged 60 to 75 with urothelial cancer.

This clone was recorded only once. This chain links TRBV2 with TRBJ2-7; weak D call: TRBD1 (6 bases). V lost 4 bases and J lost 5, with 18 bases in between. In germline, CDR1 is SNHLY, CDR2 FYNNEI. This CDR3 contains 15 residues. The CDR3 reads CASSGGQVNQNEQYF. The CDR3 DNA reads as TGTGCCAGCAGTGGGGGGCAGGTGAATCAGAACGAGCAGTACTTC.

The V call is TRBV14, the J call TRBJ2-3, with D possibly TRBD2 on 7 matching bases. Per the germline V gene, CDR1 is SGHDN and CDR2 is FVKESK. There are 15 residues in the CDR3. V shed 4 bases and J shed 1 base, with 12 bases lying between them. CDR3 loop: CASSLRGGRTDTQYF. In DNA form, the CDR3 reads TGTGCCAGCAGCCTGAGGGGGGGTCGCACAGATACGCAGTATTTT.

This sequence joins TRBV5-6 and TRBJ2-4; D is perhaps TRBD2 (5 bases). The germline CDR1 and CDR2 sequences are SGHDT and YYEEEE. V dropped 4 bases and J dropped 9 bases, with 14 bases sitting between them. The CDR3 has 13 amino acids. The CDR3 bases are TGTGCCAGCAGCACTGTCCCGGCGGGCATTCAGTACTTC. Residues: CASSTVPAGIQYF.

The chain joins TRBV19 to TRBJ2-1; perhaps TRBD1 as D (6 bases). This CDR3 is 14 amino acids long. V was clipped by 8 bases and J by 2 bases, with 13 bases between them. Germline V CDR1 and CDR2: LNHDA, SQIVND (reference sequence). CDR3 DNA: TGTGCCAGTGCTCTGGGGGCAGCCTACAATGAGCAGTTCTTC. Its translation: CASALGAAYNEQFF.